The 29 T cell receptor beta chains below were found in one sample sequenced in a study of blood T cell repertoires in COVID-19 (TCRdb year 2020). Library generation was performed with the immunoSEQ multiplex PCR assay. This immuneACCESS table, as held by TCRdb, lists in-frame sequences with V and J called but not all clones. Of the missing ones, under half trace to an unresolved V gene in checked studies; the others have no known cause. The sample table shows about 180,000 clones, and roughly nine tenths are seen once. In total, the top ten clones hold approximately 2.1% of the sample. The sequenced sample consisted of peripheral blood. The receptors come from a young man who had recovered from COVID-19.

The chain recombines TRBV19 with TRBJ2-1, with 11 nucleotides matching TRBD2. The CDR3 extends over 15 amino acids. Germline V lookup: CDR1 LNHDA, CDR2 SQIVND (reference sequence). V was clipped by 6 bases and J by 8 bases; unmatched bases: 9. The CDR3 reads CASRASGRSGDEQFF. CDR3 DNA: TGTGCCAGTAGGGCTAGCGGGAGGAGTGGGGATGAGCAGTTCTTC.

This chain joins TRBV21-1 and TRBJ2-5; the table's D call, TRBD2, has no DNA check behind it. TRBV21-1 is deemed a pseudogene. The CDR3 loop spans 11 amino acids. The CDR3: CASSTRETQYF. The DNA for the CDR3 is TGTGCCAGCAGCACCCGAGAGACCCAGTACTTC.

The chain links TRBV5-6 to TRBJ1-1; no clear D gene. Trimming pared 0 bases from V and 0 bases from J, leaving 12 bases between. The V gene's germline CDR1 is SGHDT and CDR2 YYEEEE. The CDR3 totals 16 residues. The DNA of the CDR3 is TGTGCCAGCAGCTTGGGGGGAGCGGTCCTGAACACTGAAGCTTTCTTT. Encoded protein: CASSLGGAVLNTEAFF.

V is TRBV10-2 and J is TRBJ2-2; D is uncertain. This CDR3 comprises 11 residues. Per germline, CDR1 WSHSY and CDR2 SAAADI. The V end lost 6 bases, the J end lost 6 bases, and 5 bases lay between the germline ends. The CDR3 DNA follows: TGCGCCAGCAGATTCGCCGGGGAGCTGTTTTTT. It yields the protein CASRFAGELFF.

The CDR3 here is CASSGDGGTEAFF. The DNA of the CDR3 is TGTGCCAGCAGCGGCGATGGCGGCACTGAAGCTTTCTTT. This sequence joins TRBV9 and TRBJ1-1; D remains ambiguous. Germline-derived CDR1 and CDR2 are SGDLS and YYNGEE. The CDR3 length is 13 residues. Trimming took off 3 bases at V and 4 bases at J, with 10 bases between the two ends.

The chain combines TRBV6-2 or TRBV6-3 with TRBJ2-7; 7 nucleotides agree with TRBD1. The J segment lost 4 bases and the V segment lost 5 bases, leaving 8 bases of the junction unmatched. In germline, CDR1 is MNHEY, CDR2 SVGEGT. The CDR3 runs to 14 residues. The CDR3 here is CASSRPSGGYEQYF. The CDR3 DNA follows: TGTGCCAGCAGTCGTCCTTCAGGGGGTTACGAGCAGTACTTC.

V and J are TRBV19 and TRBJ2-1; TRBD2 matches at 11 bases. Germline lookup yields CDR1 LNHDA and CDR2 SQIVND (reference sequence). J lost 0 bases, V lost 5 bases, and 9 bases had no gene match. The CDR3 extends over 18 amino acids. In nucleotides, the CDR3 is TGTGCCAGTAGTCCTTTGACTAGCGGGGTCCGCTCCTACAATGAGCAGTTCTTC. Its protein product is CASSPLTSGVRSYNEQFF.

The gene calls are TRBV6-6 and TRBJ1-4, with 7 bases identical to TRBD1. Trimming at V came to 6 bases and at J to 2 bases, leaving 3 bases not matched to a gene. The CDR3 runs to 14 residues. Germline CDR1 and CDR2: MNHNY and SVGAGI (reference sequence). Written as DNA, the CDR3 is TGTGCCAGCAGCCACAGGGGTACTAATGAAAAACTGTTTTTT. This translates into CASSHRGTNEKLFF.

V usage is TRBV10-3 and J usage is TRBJ1-1, with D possibly TRBD1 on 5 matching bases. This CDR3 region has 13 residues. Germline values: CDR1 ENHRY, CDR2 SYGVKD. V lost 4 bases, J lost 3 bases, and 9 bases lay in between. CDR3 in DNA: TGTGCCATCAGTGTCCGGGGGGACACTGAAGCTTTCTTT. This sequence encodes CAISVRGDTEAFF.

V gene TRBV5-1 combines with J gene TRBJ2-1, with D possibly being TRBD2 (6 bases). CDR1 and CDR2 from the germline V gene are SGHRS and YFSETQ. The CDR3 runs to 16 residues. Trimming pared 3 bases from V and 4 bases from J, leaving 17 bases between. CDR3 coding DNA: TGCGCCAGCAGCTCGGGGTCGAGCGGGCTATACAATGAGCAGTTCTTC. Amino acids: CASSSGSSGLYNEQFF.

This chain joins TRBV12-5 and TRBJ2-1; TRBD1 is a possible D gene (5 bases). The CDR3 spans 17 residues. Germline CDR1 reads LGHNT; CDR2 reads FRNRAP. The ends were cut back, 3 bases at V and 2 bases at J, with 17 bases in the middle. This CDR3 reads CASGFQTTDLAYNEQFF. CDR3 coding DNA: TGTGCTAGTGGTTTCCAGACGACAGATTTGGCCTACAATGAGCAGTTCTTC.

This chain uses TRBV11-2 with TRBJ2-7; 10 nucleotides match TRBD2. Germline assignment: CDR1 SGHAT and CDR2 FQNNGV. The CDR3 has 16 amino acids. Trimming at V came to 2 bases and at J to 5 bases, leaving 9 bases not matched to a gene. CDR3 DNA sequence: TGTGCCAGCAGCTTACGGGCTAGCGGGAGTTACGACGAGCAGTACTTC. This sequence encodes CASSLRASGSYDEQYF.

V usage is TRBV5-5 and J usage is TRBJ2-7, with 7 bases identical to TRBD1. The CDR3 consists of 13 residues. CDR1 and CDR2 from the germline V gene are SGHKS and YYEKEE (reference sequence). V lost 5 bases, J lost 7 bases, and 9 bases stayed unmatched. The CDR3 region has the DNA TGTGCCAGCAGACTCACAGGGGCGGAGGAGCAGTACTTC. Amino acid sequence: CASRLTGAEEQYF.

This chain connects TRBV29-1 to TRBJ2-7; the match to TRBD2 covers 10 bases. The germline V gene encodes CDR1 SQVTM and CDR2 ANQGSEA. V shed 1 base and J 2 bases; nucleotides not matched to a gene: 8. The CDR3 sequence is 16 residues long. The CDR3 loop is CSVEGLGLAGAYEQYF. The CDR3 bases are TGCAGCGTTGAAGGACTTGGGCTAGCGGGGGCCTACGAGCAGTACTTC.

The rearrangement uses TRBV10-3 and TRBJ2-2; D is perhaps TRBD1 (5 bases). This CDR3 is built from 14 residues. Trimming cost V 10 bases and J 3 bases, with 15 bases left between them. Germline V gene data show CDR1 as ENHRY and CDR2 as SYGVKD. CDR3 bases: TGTGCCAGCGAAGGGGCCCTGGACACCGGGGAGCTGTTTTTT. This codes for CASEGALDTGELFF.

Of note for this clone: A read error may account for a junction end that differs from germline. The chain employs TRBV7-7 and TRBJ2-3; D unresolved. Looked up from germline, CDR1 is SSHAT and CDR2 is FNYEAQ (reference sequence). The CDR3 covers 13 residues. DNA for the CDR3: TGTGCTAGCAGCTCCTTTTTCACAGATACGCAGTATTTT. Protein product: CASSSFFTDTQYF. Together with reference TRBV7-7 and TRBJ2-3, the CDR3 gives the full variable domain: GAGVSQSPRYKVTKRGQDVTLRCDPISSHATLYWYQQALGQGPEFLTYFNYEAQPDKSGLPSDRFSAERPEGSISTLTIQRTEQRDSAMYRCASSSFFTDTQYFGPGTRLTVL.

The rearrangement uses TRBV9 and TRBJ1-5, with 7 bases fitting TRBD1. The CDR3 runs 14 residues. From germline, CDR1 is SGDLS and CDR2 YYNGEE. J lost 3 bases, V lost 4 bases, and 4 bases had no gene match. The CDR3 region is CASSPGQDNQPQHF. The CDR3 DNA sequence: TGTGCCAGCAGCCCTGGACAGGACAATCAGCCCCAGCATTTT.

The gene calls are TRBV28 and TRBJ2-7; 8 positions match TRBD1. The V segment lost 6 bases and the J segment 6 bases; nucleotides outside the gene matches: 10. The CDR3 spans 14 residues. CDR1 and CDR2 (germline): MDHEN, SYDVKM. The CDR3 coding sequence is TGTGCCAGCAGCTTGGACAGGGCCAAGGCCGAGCAGTACTTC. Translated, it gives CASSLDRAKAEQYF.

The genes are TRBV19 and TRBJ2-2; 11 bases are shared with TRBD2. The CDR3 length is 17 residues. Losses at the gene ends were 3 bases for V and 0 bases for J; bases not matched to a gene: 3. Germline V lookup: CDR1 LNHDA, CDR2 SQIVND (reference sequence). The CDR3 nucleotides are TGTGCCAGTAGTATCGGACTAGCGGGTACGAACACCGGGGAGCTGTTTTTT. The encoded protein is CASSIGLAGTNTGELFF.

The chain combines TRBV6-2 or TRBV6-3 with TRBJ2-7; 14 positions match TRBD2. With V trimmed by 4 bases and J by 4 bases, 15 bases remained unmatched. The CDR3 covers 19 residues. The germline gives CDR1 MNHEY, CDR2 SVGEGT. The DNA for the CDR3 is TGTGCCAGCAGTTGGCCTCCGGGGGGACTAGCGGGAGTGTCTTACGAGCAGTACTTC. Protein sequence: CASSWPPGGLAGVSYEQYF.

This clone was found once. The chain employs TRBV7-9 and TRBJ2-1; 11 bases map to TRBD2. CDR3 size: 18 residues. Germline CDR1 is SEHNR and CDR2 is FQNEAQ (reference sequence). V dropped 5 bases and J dropped 5; count of bases not matched to a gene: 14. CDR3 sequence reads: CASSALAAGTSGHNEQFF. Written as DNA, the CDR3 is TGTGCCAGCAGCGCGTTAGCGGCCGGGACTAGCGGACACAATGAGCAGTTCTTC.

This clone was recorded once. The CDR3 DNA reads as TGTGCCAGCTCATCCCTAGCGGGGCTAGCCAAAAACATTCAGTACTTC. It yields the protein CASSSLAGLAKNIQYF. V gene TRBV18 combines with J gene TRBJ2-4; 9 nucleotides align to TRBD2. J was trimmed by 0 bases and V by 5 bases; bases with no gene match: 5. Germline CDR1 reads KGHSH; CDR2 reads LQKENI. The CDR3 totals 16 residues.

This chain connects TRBV21-1 to TRBJ2-2; the tabulated D call, TRBD1, remains unverified against the DNA. TRBV21-1 is a documented pseudogene. This CDR3 has 18 amino acids. CDR3 region: CASRSKGQASVMGGELFF. For the CDR3, the DNA is TGTGCCAGCAGGTCAAAAGGACAGGCCAGCGTGATGGGCGGGGAGCTGTTTTTT.

The chain has TRBV9 and TRBJ2-7; D is unresolved. Germline V CDR1 and CDR2: SGDLS, YYNGEE. The CDR3 runs 13 residues. Trimming removed 0 bases from V and 3 bases from J, with 7 bases in between. CDR3 DNA sequence: TGTGCCAGCAGCGTAGAACCCAGCTACGAGCAGTACTTC. Translating gives CASSVEPSYEQYF.

The J gene is TRBJ2-1, the V gene TRBV9; 7 bases are a match to TRBD2. Germline CDR1 reads SGDLS; CDR2 reads YYNGEE. The CDR3 contains 12 residues. V lost 2 bases, J lost 9 bases, and 2 bases stayed unmatched. The CDR3 loop reads CASSVGGGEQFF. The CDR3 bases are TGTGCCAGCAGCGTTGGCGGGGGTGAGCAGTTCTTC.

Written as DNA, the CDR3 is TGTGCCAGCAGTTTATTCAGGGAGAACACTGAAGCTTTCTTT. Translating it yields CASSLFRENTEAFF. The chain is built from TRBV6-5 and TRBJ1-1; weak D call: TRBD1 (5 bases). The CDR3 length is 14 residues. V was pared by 4 bases and J by 1 base, with 10 bases between. Looked up from germline, CDR1 is MNHEY and CDR2 is SVGAGI.

The CDR3 is CASRYTQTGGYGYTF. The CDR3 DNA is TGCGCCAGTCGTTACACCCAGACAGGGGGCTATGGCTACACCTTC. The chain couples TRBV4-1 to TRBJ1-2; 9 nucleotides align to TRBD1. CDR1 is MGHRA and CDR2 is YSYEKL in the germline V gene. V gave up 9 bases and J gave up 4 bases; unmatched junction bases: 12. This CDR3 is 15 amino acids long.

The chain has TRBV3-1 (or the pseudogene TRBV3-2) and TRBJ1-4; no definite D call. Germline CDR1 is LGHDT and CDR2 is YNNKEL (reference sequence). Trimming cost V 1 base and J 5 bases, with 14 bases left between them. The CDR3 spans 16 residues. The CDR3 here is CASSQGETIRNEKLFF. CDR3 sequence (DNA): TGTGCCAGCAGCCAAGGCGAGACGATCAGGAATGAAAAACTGTTTTTT.

This chain links TRBV6-5 with TRBJ1-2; unclear D gene. V was pared by 8 bases and J by 4 bases, with 8 bases between. The CDR3 length is 11 residues. Germline V lookup: CDR1 MNHEY, CDR2 SVGAGI. The CDR3 here is CASERLYGYTF. As DNA, the CDR3 is TGTGCCAGCGAGCGGCTCTATGGCTACACCTTC.